The following is a TCR beta chain sequence with its context. Germline CDR1 reads LGHNA; CDR2 reads YNFKEQ. The CDR3 has 13 residues. Trimming pared 0 bases from V and 7 bases from J, leaving 9 bases between. This sample stems from a study of T cell changes during pregnancy in multiple sclerosis. Assay used: immunoSEQ multiplex PCR; TCRdb lists only in-frame clones, some missing. The repertoire consists of tens of thousands of clones, with around 90% occurring once and the leading ten covering over 0.55%. Sequencing was performed on CD4+ T cells from peripheral blood mononuclear cells, taken in the third trimester of pregnancy. The chain employs TRBV4-2 and TRBJ1-2, with no clear D. The TCR sequence derives from a female donor in good health, enrolled as a control in a pregnancy study. The chain's CDR3 is CASSQDGISGYTF. CDR3 nucleotides: TGTGCCAGCAGCCAAGACGGGATCTCTGGCTACACCTTC.